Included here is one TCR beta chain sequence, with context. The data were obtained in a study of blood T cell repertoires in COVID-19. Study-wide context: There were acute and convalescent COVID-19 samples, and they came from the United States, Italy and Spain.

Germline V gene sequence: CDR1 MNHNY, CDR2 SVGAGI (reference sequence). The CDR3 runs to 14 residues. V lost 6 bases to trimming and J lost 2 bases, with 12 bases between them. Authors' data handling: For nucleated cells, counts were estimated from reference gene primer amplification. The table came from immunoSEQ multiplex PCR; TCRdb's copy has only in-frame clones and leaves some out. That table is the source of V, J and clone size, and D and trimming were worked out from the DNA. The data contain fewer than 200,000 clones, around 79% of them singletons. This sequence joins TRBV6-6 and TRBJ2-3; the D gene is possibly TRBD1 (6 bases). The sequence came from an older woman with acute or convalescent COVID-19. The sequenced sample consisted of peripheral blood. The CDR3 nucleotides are TGTGCCAGCAGACTTACAGGGAACACAGATACGCAGTATTTT. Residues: CASRLTGNTDTQYF.